The 7 T cell receptor beta chains below come from one sample, sequenced in a study of blood T cell repertoires in COVID-19. Sequencing was performed with immunoSEQ multiplex PCR; in TCRdb, only in-frame clones are kept and a portion is missing. Among about 250,000 clones, just over 85% were seen once, and the ten largest hold over 1.5%. The source material was PBMCs or T cells enriched from blood (not recorded which). These TCRs come from a middle-aged man who had recovered from COVID-19.

The V and J genes are TRBV4-1 and TRBJ2-3; no reliable D call. Germline V lookup: CDR1 MGHRA, CDR2 YSYEKL. The CDR3 sequence is 15 residues long. Trimming cost V 4 bases and J 4 bases, with 15 bases left between them. The CDR3 bases are TGCGCCAGCAGCCCCGCGGTGCCAAGGCCAGATACGCAGTATTTT. As protein: CASSPAVPRPDTQYF.

The chain employs TRBV5-4 and TRBJ2-1; weak D call: TRBD2 (6 bases). Germline CDR1 and CDR2: SGHNT and YYREEE (reference sequence). The V end lost 7 bases, the J end lost 4 bases, and 18 bases lay between the germline ends. The CDR3 extends over 15 amino acids. CDR3 bases: TGTGCCAGCCGAGAAGGTCTAGCGTCTTACAATGAGCAGTTCTTC. Translation gives CASREGLASYNEQFF.

This clone has just one count. The chain couples TRBV9 to TRBJ2-7; maybe TRBD2 (6 bases). Trimming removed 2 bases from V and 2 bases from J, with 11 bases in between. Per the germline V gene, CDR1 is SGDLS and CDR2 is YYNGEE. CDR3 length: 14 amino acids. Written as DNA, the CDR3 is TGTGCCAGCAGCGTCCTAGCGATACCCTACGAGCAGTACTTC. This translates into CASSVLAIPYEQYF. Using reference TRBV9 and TRBJ2-7 for the parts outside the CDR3, the full variable domain is DSGVTQTPKHLITATGQRVTLRCSPRSGDLSVYWYQQSLDQGLQFLIQYYNGEERAKGNILERFSAQQFPDLHSELNLSSLELGDSALYFCASSVLAIPYEQYFGPGTRLTVT.

The V and J genes are TRBV6-5 and TRBJ2-1; D ambiguous. V lost 5 bases and J 4 bases, leaving 15 bases between the germline ends. Germline assignment: CDR1 MNHEY and CDR2 SVGAGI. The CDR3 contains 15 residues. The CDR3 reads CASSPGVGGYNEQFF. DNA for the CDR3: TGTGCCAGCAGTCCGGGTGTTGGTGGATACAATGAGCAGTTCTTC.

V is TRBV30 and J is TRBJ2-2, with TRBD1 as a possible D gene (6 bases). This CDR3 region has 16 residues. Per the germline V gene, CDR1 is GTSNPN and CDR2 is SVGIG (reference sequence). V dropped 7 bases and J dropped 2 bases, with 20 bases sitting between them. CDR3 sequence (DNA): TGTGCCTCCCACCAAGAGGGCAGGGGCAACACCGGGGAGCTGTTTTTT. As protein: CASHQEGRGNTGELFF. The whole variable domain, remainder taken from reference TRBV30 and TRBJ2-2, is SQTIHQWPATLVQPVGSPLSLECTVEGTSNPNLYWYRQAAGRGLQLLFYSVGIGQISSEVPQNLSASRPQDRQFILSSKKLLLSDSGFYLCASHQEGRGNTGELFFGEGSRLTVL.

The rearrangement uses TRBV5-1 and TRBJ1-2; 7 nucleotides align to TRBD1. Germline CDR1 is SGHRS and CDR2 is YFSETQ. V was pared by 0 bases and J by 3 bases, with 14 bases of the junction left unmatched. The length of the CDR3 is 18 residues. The CDR3 coding sequence is TGCGCCAGCAGCTTGGTTCCTGGACAGGCTCCGGGGCACTATGGCTACACCTTC. This encodes CASSLVPGQAPGHYGYTF.

V usage is TRBV28 and J usage is TRBJ2-7; 10 bases fit TRBD1. The germline V gene encodes CDR1 MDHEN and CDR2 SYDVKM. V trimming: 7 bases; J trimming: 3 bases; junction bases outside the gene matches: 9. This CDR3 region has 15 residues. In nucleotides, the CDR3 is TGTGCCAGCACTGAACCGGGACAGGGGATCTACGAGCAGTACTTC. Translation: CASTEPGQGIYEQYF.